This T cell receptor beta chain emerged from a study of response to subunit inactivated influenza vaccine. This clonotype came up a few times. TCRdb processed the RT-PCR reads anew with MiXCR; each CDR3 protein has one entry. The sample has around 650,000 distinct CDR3 sequences, 15% to 19% seen once. This CDR3 contains 15 residues. Trimming removed 3 bases at V and 4 bases at J, with 16 bases between. The germline gives CDR1 DFQATT, CDR2 SNEGSKA (reference sequence). This sample comprised PBMCs from blood, obtained roughly 12 days after vaccination. The source is a man aged 50 to 59 who received an inactivated influenza vaccine. The chain combines TRBV20-1 with TRBJ2-1; no clear D gene. The CDR3 is CSARKTARSYNEQFF. The CDR3 bases are TGCAGTGCTAGGAAGACTGCTCGGTCATACAATGAGCAGTTCTTC.